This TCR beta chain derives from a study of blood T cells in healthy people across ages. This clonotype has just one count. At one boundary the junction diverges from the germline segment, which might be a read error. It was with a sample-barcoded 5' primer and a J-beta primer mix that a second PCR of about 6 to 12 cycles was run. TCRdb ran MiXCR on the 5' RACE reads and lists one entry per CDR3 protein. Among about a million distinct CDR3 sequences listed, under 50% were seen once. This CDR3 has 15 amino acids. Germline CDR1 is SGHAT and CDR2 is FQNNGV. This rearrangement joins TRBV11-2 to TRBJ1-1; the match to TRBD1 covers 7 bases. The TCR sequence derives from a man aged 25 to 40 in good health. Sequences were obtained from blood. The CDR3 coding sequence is TGTACCAGCAGCCCCCGCCAGGGGGTCGACACTGAAGCTTTCTTT. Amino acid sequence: CTSSPRQGVDTEAFF.